The sequence of this T cell receptor (beta chain) was determined in a study of beta chain features in type 1 diabetes. Study as a whole: Analysis included around 100 million sorted cells drawn from all samples.

All of the isolated RNA was reverse transcribed, so expressed TCRB transcripts were sequenced. Sequencing used immunoSEQ multiplex PCR; TCRdb keeps in-frame clones, though not all of them. This sample has almost 350,000 clones, with approximately 9.9% found just once. Deletions cut 3 bases from V and 6 bases from J, with 6 bases between. This CDR3 is 12 amino acids long. Looked up from germline, CDR1 is SGHRS and CDR2 is YFSETQ. Findings and limits, study-wide: Lower insertion and higher deletion counts appeared at VDJ junctions in type 1 diabetes patients. Moderate yet significant TCRB CDR3 shortening was seen in Type 1 diabetes patients in all four CD4+ subsets.

Details on this clone: The antigen remains undetermined.

The specimen sequenced was central memory CD4+ T cells from blood. V is TRBV5-1 and J is TRBJ2-2; the D is unclear. This receptor was identified in a man aged 30 to 45 with type 1 diabetes. This CDR3 is CASSSTAGELFF. As DNA, the CDR3 is TGCGCCAGCAGCTCGACGGCCGGGGAGCTGTTTTTT.